This is a list of T cell receptor beta chains from one sample in a study of T cells in Graves' hyperthyroidism and ophthalmopathy. Via MiXCR, TCRdb re-called the multiplex PCR reads, giving one row per CDR3 protein. The repertoire has more than 650,000 distinct CDR3 sequences, 14% of them found once; the top ten carry about a tenth. The sample comprised blood. Receptors were obtained from a woman aged 18-29 years with Graves' hyperthyroidism. Each CDR3 is given with its conserved first and last residue. The order of the fields is D gene, J gene, V gene, clone size, CDR3 DNA, CDR3 protein. A D gene is named only where the DNA matches it firmly. Only some rows state a clone size, as once, few, many or a class for expanded clones.

>-|TRBJ1-5|TRBV2|many
TGTGCCAGCGTGGCCTATAGCAATCAGCCCCAGCATTTT
CASVAYSNQPQHF
>TRBD2|TRBJ2-7|TRBV14|-
TGTGCCAGCAGCGAAACGGTCAAACGGGAGGGCTCCTACGAGCAGTACTTC
CASSETVKREGSYEQYF
>-|TRBJ2-1|TRBV29-1|-
TGCAGCGTTGAGGGACCCCCCATCGGCAATGAGCAGTTCTTC
CSVEGPPIGNEQFF
>-|TRBJ2-1|TRBV24-1|-
TGTGCCACCAGTCTGGGGTCCTACAATGAGCAGTTCTTC
CATSLGSYNEQFF
>-|TRBJ2-1|TRBV29-1|-
TGCAGCGTTCTAACACCGGAGAGGAGACTATCCTACAATGAGCAGTTCTTC
CSVLTPERRLSYNEQFF
>-|TRBJ1-6|TRBV11-1|-
TGCGCCAGCAGCCAAGAGAACGGTTCACCCCTCCACTTT
CASSQENGSPLHF
>TRBD1|TRBJ2-3|TRBV7-9|many
TGTGCCAGCACCATCAGGGGGTGGACAGATACGCAGTATTTT
CASTIRGWTDTQYF
>-|TRBJ1-4|TRBV28|few
TGTGCCAGCAGTCTGCCCTTAGGGACTAATGAAAAACTGTTTTTT
CASSLPLGTNEKLFF
>-|TRBJ2-5|TRBV11-1|many
TGTGCCAGCAGCTTTGTCGCGAGGGGCACCCAAGAGACCCAGTACTTC
CASSFVARGTQETQYF
>-|TRBJ1-1|TRBV28|-
TGTGCCAGCAGTTTCCTGTCGGGTTCCGAAGCTTTCTTT
CASSFLSGSEAFF
>-|TRBJ2-3|TRBV20-1|many
TGCAGTGCTTTTATAGCGAGAAGCACAGATACGCAGTATTTT
CSAFIARSTDTQYF
>-|TRBJ2-7|TRBV30|many
TGTGCCTGGAACATAGCGGCCCCCTCCTACGAGCAGTACTTC
CAWNIAAPSYEQYF
>-|TRBJ1-3|TRBV28|many
TGTGCCAGCACTGTAAGGGGGACGCATGGAAACACCATATATTTT
CASTVRGTHGNTIYF
>TRBD1|TRBJ2-3|TRBV2|-
TGTGCCAGCAAACTACCGGGACAGGGATTTGGGAGTACGCAGTATTTT
CASKLPGQGFGSTQYF
>TRBD2|TRBJ2-2|TRBV13|many
TGTGCCAGCAGCTTAGGGACTAGCGGCTCGAGCACCGGGGAGCTGTTTTTT
CASSLGTSGSSTGELFF
>TRBD2|TRBJ2-3|TRBV12-3/TRBV12-4|many
TGTGCCAGCAGTTTCGAGGGAGGGGACACAGATACGCAGTATTTT
CASSFEGGDTDTQYF
>-|TRBJ2-1|TRBV7-2|many
TGTGCCAGCAGCTTAGTGTCGGGAGAGGGCAATGAGCAGTTCTTC
CASSLVSGEGNEQFF
>TRBD1|TRBJ1-3|TRBV30|many
TGTGCCTGGGAACTCGGGACAGCTGGAAACACCATATATTTT
CAWELGTAGNTIYF